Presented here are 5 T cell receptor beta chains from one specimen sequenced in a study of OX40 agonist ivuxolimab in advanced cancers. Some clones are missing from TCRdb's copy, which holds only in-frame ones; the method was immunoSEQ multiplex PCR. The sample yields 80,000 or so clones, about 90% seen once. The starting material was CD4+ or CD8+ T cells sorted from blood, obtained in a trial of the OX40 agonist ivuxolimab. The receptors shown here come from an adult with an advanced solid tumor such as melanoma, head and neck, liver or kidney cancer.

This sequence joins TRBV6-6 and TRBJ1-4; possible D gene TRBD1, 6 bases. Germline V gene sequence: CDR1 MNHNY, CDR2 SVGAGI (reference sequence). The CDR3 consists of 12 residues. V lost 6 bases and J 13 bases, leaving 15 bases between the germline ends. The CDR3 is CASSFTDSSLFF. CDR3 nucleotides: TGTGCCAGCAGCTTTACGGACAGTTCACTGTTTTTT.

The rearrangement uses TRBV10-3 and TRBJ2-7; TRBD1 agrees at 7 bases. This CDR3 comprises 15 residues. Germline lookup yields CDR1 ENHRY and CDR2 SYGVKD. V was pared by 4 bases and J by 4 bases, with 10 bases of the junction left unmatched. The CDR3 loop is CAISVGSGTAYEQYF. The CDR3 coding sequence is TGTGCCATCAGTGTCGGATCCGGGACAGCATACGAGCAGTACTTC.

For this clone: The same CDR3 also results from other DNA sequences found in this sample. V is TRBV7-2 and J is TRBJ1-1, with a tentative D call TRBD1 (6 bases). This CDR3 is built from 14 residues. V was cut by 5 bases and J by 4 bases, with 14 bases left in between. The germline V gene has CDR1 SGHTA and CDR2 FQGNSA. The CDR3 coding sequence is TGTGCCAGCAGCCCTCAGGGGAGGCGCACTGAAGCTTTCTTT. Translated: CASSPQGRRTEAFF. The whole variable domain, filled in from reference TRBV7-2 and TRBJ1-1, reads GAGVSQSPSNKVTEKGKDVELRCDPISGHTALYWYRQSLGQGLEFLIYFQGNSAPDKSGLPSDRFSAERTGGSVSTLTIQRTQQEDSAVYLCASSPQGRRTEAFFGQGTRLTVV.

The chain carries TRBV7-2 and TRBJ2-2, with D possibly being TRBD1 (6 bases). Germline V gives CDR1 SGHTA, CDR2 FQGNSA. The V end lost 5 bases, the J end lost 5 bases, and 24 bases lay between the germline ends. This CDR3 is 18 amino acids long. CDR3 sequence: CASSQALNRALETGELFF. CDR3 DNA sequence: TGTGCCAGCAGCCAGGCCCTGAACAGGGCGTTGGAGACCGGGGAGCTGTTTTTT.

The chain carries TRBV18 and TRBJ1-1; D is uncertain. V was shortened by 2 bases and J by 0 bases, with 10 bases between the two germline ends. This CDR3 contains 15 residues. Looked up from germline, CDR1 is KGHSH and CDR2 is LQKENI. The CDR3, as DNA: TGTGCCAGCTCACCAGGGGAGGTTATGAACACTGAAGCTTTCTTT. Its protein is CASSPGEVMNTEAFF.